Below, 17 T cell receptor beta chains from the same sample are listed, as sequenced in a study of blood T cell repertoires in COVID-19. Clones were sequenced by immunoSEQ multiplex PCR, and TCRdb holds only the in-frame ones, with some missing. The profile shows around 200,000 clones, around nine tenths of them singletons. Material: peripheral blood. All receptors come from a woman under 30 who had recovered from COVID-19.

This chain links TRBV5-1 with TRBJ2-1; TRBD2 agrees at 7 bases. The germline V gene has CDR1 SGHRS and CDR2 YFSETQ. J lost 3 bases, V lost 4 bases, and 4 bases had no gene match. The CDR3 runs 14 residues. The CDR3 nucleotides are TGCGCCAGCAGCCCCGCGGGGGACTACAATGAGCAGTTCTTC. Its protein is CASSPAGDYNEQFF.

This rearrangement joins TRBV4-1 to TRBJ2-1; possibly TRBD2 for D (5 bases). The CDR3 extends over 16 amino acids. V gave up 1 base and J gave up 3 bases, with 13 bases separating them. Germline CDR1 is MGHRA and CDR2 is YSYEKL. CDR3 in DNA: TGCGCCAGCAGCCAAGTTCAAGCGGCTGTCTACAATGAGCAGTTCTTC. Encoded protein: CASSQVQAAVYNEQFF.

The chain recombines TRBV13 with TRBJ2-7, with TRBD1 matching 7 bases. Per the germline V gene, CDR1 is PRHDT and CDR2 is FYEKMQ (reference sequence). The V and J ends lost 5 bases and 5 bases, in that order; junction bases with no gene match: 18. CDR3 length: 17 amino acids. CDR3 loop: CASSPNRGRLMGDEQYF. The CDR3 bases are TGTGCCAGCAGCCCTAACAGGGGACGGCTCATGGGGGACGAGCAGTACTTC.

V usage is TRBV9 and J usage is TRBJ1-5, with 8 bases aligning to TRBD1. This CDR3 is built from 17 residues. After removal of 0 bases from V and 5 bases from J, the junction contained 10 bases not matched to a gene. The germline CDR1 and CDR2 sequences are SGDLS and YYNGEE. The CDR3 sequence: CASSVGPGGAKDQPQHF. CDR3 sequence (DNA): TGTGCCAGCAGCGTAGGACCAGGGGGCGCGAAGGATCAGCCCCAGCATTTT.

For the CDR3, the DNA is TGTGCCAGCAGTTTAAATATACGGGACTTCGGTAGCGGATCCTACGAGCAGTACTTC. It specifies CASSLNIRDFGSGSYEQYF. This rearrangement joins TRBV27 to TRBJ2-7; D is perhaps TRBD2 (6 bases). V was cut by 2 bases and J by 1 base, with 24 bases left in between. This CDR3 spans 19 amino acids. The germline gives CDR1 MNHEY, CDR2 SMNVEV (reference sequence).

The chain employs TRBV5-4 and TRBJ2-3; 9 positions match TRBD2. V dropped 4 bases and J dropped 1; count of bases not matched to a gene: 7. Germline CDR1 is SGHNT and CDR2 is YYREEE (reference sequence). The CDR3 runs 16 residues. CDR3 protein: CASSPGLAMGTDTQYF. The CDR3, as DNA: TGTGCCAGCAGCCCCGGACTAGCGATGGGCACAGATACGCAGTATTTT.

The chain couples TRBV7-9 to TRBJ1-3, with unresolved D. V lost 0 bases and J lost 2, with 5 bases in between. This CDR3 is 14 amino acids long. Germline V gene data show CDR1 as SEHNR and CDR2 as FQNEAQ (reference sequence). The CDR3 DNA reads TGTGCCAGCAGCTTAGCCCCAGCTGGAAACACCATATATTTT. Translating it yields CASSLAPAGNTIYF.

The rearrangement uses TRBV28 and TRBJ1-2; no clear D gene. The germline V gene encodes CDR1 MDHEN and CDR2 SYDVKM. V dropped 6 bases and J dropped 4 bases, with 12 bases sitting between them. The length of the CDR3 is 13 residues. DNA of the CDR3: TGTGCCAGCAGCTCCCGTGGAGTCTATGGCTACACCTTC. Translated, it gives CASSSRGVYGYTF.

The V gene is TRBV5-3, the J gene TRBJ1-1; 7 bases map to TRBD1. TRBV5-3 is an open reading frame whose function is uncertain. The CDR3 runs 17 residues. V gave up 3 bases and J gave up 1 base; unmatched junction bases: 12. CDR3 DNA sequence: TGTGCCAGAAGCTGGTGTTTAGGGGGCCGTACGAACACTGAAGCTTTCTTT. Its protein product is CARSWCLGGRTNTEAFF.

The sample holds a few counts of this clone. This sequence joins TRBV19 and TRBJ2-7; 9 bases line up with TRBD1. The length of the CDR3 is 15 residues. The germline V gene encodes CDR1 LNHDA and CDR2 SQIVND (reference sequence). The junction had 7 bases not matched to a gene; V was cut back by 6 bases and J by 1 base. DNA of the CDR3: TGTGCCAGTAGCTACACCGGGACAGGGTCCTACGAGCAGTACTTC. Protein product: CASSYTGTGSYEQYF.

This chain uses TRBV19 with TRBJ1-2; 7 positions agree with TRBD1. The V segment lost 7 bases and the J segment 2 bases; nucleotides outside the gene matches: 16. The CDR3 contains 17 residues. Germline V gene data show CDR1 as LNHDA and CDR2 as SQIVND (reference sequence). In DNA form, the CDR3 reads TGTGCCAGTAACCCCTCAACGCCGGGACAGAAAAACTATGGCTACACCTTC. Its protein product is CASNPSTPGQKNYGYTF.

This sequence joins TRBV4-2 and TRBJ2-3; 10 bases align to TRBD2. From germline, CDR1 is LGHNA and CDR2 YNFKEQ. The CDR3 totals 17 residues. The trim removed 5 bases at V and 1 base at J, leaving 9 bases unmatched. The CDR3 DNA sequence: TGTGCCAGCAGCAAGGCTAGCGGGAGTTTTGGCACAGATACGCAGTATTTT. It yields the protein CASSKASGSFGTDTQYF.

The chain couples TRBV24-1 to TRBJ2-1, with 9 bases that match TRBD1. With V trimmed by 4 bases and J by 10 bases, 7 bases remained unmatched. Germline CDR1 KGHDR, CDR2 SFDVKD. The CDR3 loop spans 14 amino acids. The DNA for the CDR3 is TGTGCCACCAGTGACACGACAGGGGGGGACGAGCAGTTCTTC. Protein product: CATSDTTGGDEQFF.

This clone has only one observation. V and J are TRBV29-1 and TRBJ2-1; 9 bases are shared with TRBD1. Germline loops: CDR1 SQVTM, CDR2 ANQGSEA. The CDR3 totals 20 residues. J lost 1 base, V lost 2 bases, and 18 bases had no gene match. Here the CDR3 reads CSVEFVRDRVSSRSYNEQFF. CDR3 DNA sequence: TGCAGCGTTGAATTTGTACGGGACAGGGTTTCATCTCGGTCCTACAATGAGCAGTTCTTC.

The gene calls are TRBV14 and TRBJ1-2, with D tentatively TRBD1 (6 bases). V gave up 1 base and J gave up 2 bases, with 11 bases separating them. The V gene's germline CDR1 is SGHDN and CDR2 FVKESK. The CDR3 covers 15 residues. The CDR3 loop is CASSQVGQTNYGYTF. CDR3 coding DNA: TGTGCCAGCAGCCAAGTTGGACAGACAAACTATGGCTACACCTTC.

The chain has TRBV30 and TRBJ2-2; 9 nucleotides match TRBD2. V was pared by 4 bases and J by 1 base, with 7 bases of the junction left unmatched. This CDR3 has 16 residues. Germline values: CDR1 GTSNPN, CDR2 SVGIG (reference sequence). CDR3 region: CAWTTLAGLNTGELFF. The CDR3, as DNA: TGTGCCTGGACAACTCTAGCGGGGCTGAACACCGGGGAGCTGTTTTTT.

The rearrangement uses TRBV7-2 and TRBJ2-7; maybe TRBD2 (6 bases). Trimming took off 3 bases at V and 3 bases at J, with 12 bases between the two ends. CDR1 is SGHTA and CDR2 is FQGNSA in the germline V gene. The CDR3 consists of 14 residues. CDR3 sequence: CASSFSGGGYEQYF. The CDR3 nucleotides are TGTGCCAGCAGCTTCTCCGGGGGTGGCTACGAGCAGTACTTC. The full variable domain, with the rest looked up from reference TRBV7-2 and TRBJ2-7, is GAGVSQSPSNKVTEKGKDVELRCDPISGHTALYWYRQSLGQGLEFLIYFQGNSAPDKSGLPSDRFSAERTGGSVSTLTIQRTQQEDSAVYLCASSFSGGGYEQYFGPGTRLTVT.